A few counts support the clone carrying this T cell receptor (delta chain). Just one base apart from a much larger clone, this may be a read error. The sample originates from a study of gamma-delta chains in newborns, infants, children. The wider study: Polyclonal expansion of innate γδ T cells after birth follows microbial exposure.

CDR3 length: 21 amino acids. Germline V gene data show CDR1 as GEAIGNYY and CDR2 as EKD. V dropped 0 bases and J dropped 0 bases, with 20 bases sitting between them. TCRdb re-called the reads using CATT. The table shows 6,400 or so delta-chain clones, with about 0.66% occurring only once. This TCR was recovered from a child who was a newborn, infant or young child, either healthy, febrile or measles-vaccinated (not recorded which). This chain uses TRDV2 with TRDJ3; maybe TRDD3 (5 bases). The specimen was blood. CDR3 residues: CACDTGWGTVGSSWDTRQMFF. The CDR3 bases are TGTGCCTGTGACACCGGATGGGGTACTGTGGGAAGCTCCTGGGACACCCGACAGATGTTTTTC.